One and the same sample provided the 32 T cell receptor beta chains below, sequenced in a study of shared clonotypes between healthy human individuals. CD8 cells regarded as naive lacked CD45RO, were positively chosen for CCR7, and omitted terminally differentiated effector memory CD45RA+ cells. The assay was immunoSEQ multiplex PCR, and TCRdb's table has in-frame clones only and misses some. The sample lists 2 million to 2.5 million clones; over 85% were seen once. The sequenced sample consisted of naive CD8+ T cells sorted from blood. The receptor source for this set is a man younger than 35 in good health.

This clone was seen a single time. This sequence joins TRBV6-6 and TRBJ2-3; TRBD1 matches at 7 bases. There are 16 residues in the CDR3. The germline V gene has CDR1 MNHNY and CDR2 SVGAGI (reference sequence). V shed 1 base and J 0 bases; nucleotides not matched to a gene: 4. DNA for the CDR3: TGTGCCAGCAGTTACTTTGGACAGGCTAGCACAGATACGCAGTATTTT. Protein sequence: CASSYFGQASTDTQYF.

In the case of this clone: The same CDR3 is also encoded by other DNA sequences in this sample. The CDR3 loop reads CASSLGANTGELFF. CDR3 coding DNA: TGTGCCAGCAGCTTAGGCGCGAACACCGGGGAGCTGTTTTTT. The V and J genes are TRBV13 and TRBJ2-2; D remains unclear. V lost 0 bases and J 0 bases, leaving 2 bases between the germline ends. CDR1 PRHDT and CDR2 FYEKMQ come from the germline V gene (reference sequence). The CDR3 length is 14 residues.

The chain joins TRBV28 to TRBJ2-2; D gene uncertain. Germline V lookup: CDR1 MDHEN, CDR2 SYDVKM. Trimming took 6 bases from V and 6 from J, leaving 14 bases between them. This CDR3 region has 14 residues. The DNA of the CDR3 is TGTGCCAGCAGCTCTCTGACTGGGCCCGGGGAGCTGTTTTTT. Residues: CASSSLTGPGELFF.

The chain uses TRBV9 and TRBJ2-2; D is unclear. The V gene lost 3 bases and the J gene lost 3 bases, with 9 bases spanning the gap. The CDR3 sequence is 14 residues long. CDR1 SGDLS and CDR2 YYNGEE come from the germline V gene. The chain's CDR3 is CASSDRTDTGELFF. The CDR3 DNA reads TGTGCCAGCAGCGACCGGACGGACACCGGGGAGCTGTTTTTT. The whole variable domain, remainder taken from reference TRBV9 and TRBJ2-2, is DSGVTQTPKHLITATGQRVTLRCSPRSGDLSVYWYQQSLDQGLQFLIQYYNGEERAKGNILERFSAQQFPDLHSELNLSSLELGDSALYFCASSDRTDTGELFFGEGSRLTVL.

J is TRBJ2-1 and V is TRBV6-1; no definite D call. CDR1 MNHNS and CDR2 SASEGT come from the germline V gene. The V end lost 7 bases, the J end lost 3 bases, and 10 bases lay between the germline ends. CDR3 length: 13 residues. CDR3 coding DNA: TGTGCCAGCACCCAACAACTCTACAATGAGCAGTTCTTC. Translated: CASTQQLYNEQFF.

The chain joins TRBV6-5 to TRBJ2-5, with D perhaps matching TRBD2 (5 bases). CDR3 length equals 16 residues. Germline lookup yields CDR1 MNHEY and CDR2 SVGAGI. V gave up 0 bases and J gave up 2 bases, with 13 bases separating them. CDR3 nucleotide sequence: TGTGCCAGCAGTTACTCGAGGGCTAGCCAACAAGAGACCCAGTACTTC. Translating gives CASSYSRASQQETQYF.

The chain's CDR3 is CASSLSASSFVYEQYF. CDR3 nucleotides: TGTGCCAGCAGCCTCAGTGCGAGCTCGTTCGTCTACGAGCAGTACTTC. The chain employs TRBV7-9 and TRBJ2-7; no definite D call. This CDR3 contains 16 residues. Trimming removed 5 bases at V and 3 bases at J, with 20 bases between. Germline V gene data show CDR1 as SEHNR and CDR2 as FQNEAQ (reference sequence). The complete variable domain, with remaining parts taken from reference TRBV7-9 and TRBJ2-7, reads DTGVSQNPRHKITKRGQNVTFRCDPISEHNRLYWYRQTLGQGPEFLTYFQNEAQLEKSRLLSDRFSAERPKGSFSTLEIQRTEQGDSAMYLCASSLSASSFVYEQYFGPGTRLTVT.

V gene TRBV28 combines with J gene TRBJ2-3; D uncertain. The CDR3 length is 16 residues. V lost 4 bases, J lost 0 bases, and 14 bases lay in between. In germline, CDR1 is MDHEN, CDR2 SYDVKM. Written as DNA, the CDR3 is TGTGCCAGCAGTTGGCGTAGGGCAGCTAGCACAGATACGCAGTATTTT. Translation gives CASSWRRAASTDTQYF.

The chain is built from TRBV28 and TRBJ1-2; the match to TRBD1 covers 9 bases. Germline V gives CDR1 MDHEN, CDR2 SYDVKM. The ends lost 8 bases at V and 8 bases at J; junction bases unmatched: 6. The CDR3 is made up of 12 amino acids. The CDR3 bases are TGTGCCAGCGGGACAGGGCTAGGGGGCTACACCTTC. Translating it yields CASGTGLGGYTF.

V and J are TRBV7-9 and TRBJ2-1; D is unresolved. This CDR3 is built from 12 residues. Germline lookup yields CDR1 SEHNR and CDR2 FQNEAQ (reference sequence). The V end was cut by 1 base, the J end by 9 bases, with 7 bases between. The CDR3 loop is CASSLVASEQFF. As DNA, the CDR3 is TGTGCCAGCAGCTTAGTAGCCAGTGAGCAGTTCTTC.

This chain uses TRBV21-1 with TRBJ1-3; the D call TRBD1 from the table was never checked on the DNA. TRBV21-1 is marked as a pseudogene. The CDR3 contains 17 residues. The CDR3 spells CASFRLDSQFSGNTIYF. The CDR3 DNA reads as TGTGCCAGCTTTCGTCTGGACAGTCAATTCTCTGGAAACACCATATATTTT.

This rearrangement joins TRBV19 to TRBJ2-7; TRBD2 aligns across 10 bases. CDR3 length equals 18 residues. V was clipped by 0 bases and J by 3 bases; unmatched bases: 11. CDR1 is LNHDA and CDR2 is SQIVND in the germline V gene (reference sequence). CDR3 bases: TGTGCCAGTAGTATAGATATTTGGACTAGCGGAGACGACTACGAGCAGTACTTC. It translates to CASSIDIWTSGDDYEQYF.

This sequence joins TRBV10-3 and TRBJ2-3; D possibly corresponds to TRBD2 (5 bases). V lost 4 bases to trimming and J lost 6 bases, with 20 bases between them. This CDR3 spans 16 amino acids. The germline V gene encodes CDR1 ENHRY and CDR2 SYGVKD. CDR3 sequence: CAISVSGSGNQDTQYF. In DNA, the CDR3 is TGTGCCATCAGTGTTAGTGGGAGTGGGAACCAGGATACGCAGTATTTT.

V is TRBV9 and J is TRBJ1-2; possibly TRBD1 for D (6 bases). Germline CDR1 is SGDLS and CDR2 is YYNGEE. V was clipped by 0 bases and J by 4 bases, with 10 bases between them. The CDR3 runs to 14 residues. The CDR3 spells CASSVADSIYGYTF. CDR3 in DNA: TGTGCCAGCAGCGTAGCGGACAGTATCTATGGCTACACCTTC.

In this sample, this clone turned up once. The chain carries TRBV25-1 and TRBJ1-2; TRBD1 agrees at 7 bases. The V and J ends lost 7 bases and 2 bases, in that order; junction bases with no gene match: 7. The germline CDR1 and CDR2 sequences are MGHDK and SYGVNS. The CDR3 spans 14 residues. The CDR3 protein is CASTEGGWNYGYTF. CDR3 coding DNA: TGTGCCAGCACCGAAGGGGGCTGGAACTATGGCTACACCTTC.

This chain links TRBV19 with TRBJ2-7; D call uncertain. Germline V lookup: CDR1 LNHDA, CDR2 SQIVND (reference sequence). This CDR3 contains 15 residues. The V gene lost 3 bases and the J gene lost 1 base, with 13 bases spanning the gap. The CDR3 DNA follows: TGTGCCAGTAGTATCAAGGGATCAGGATCCTACGAGCAGTACTTC. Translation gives CASSIKGSGSYEQYF.

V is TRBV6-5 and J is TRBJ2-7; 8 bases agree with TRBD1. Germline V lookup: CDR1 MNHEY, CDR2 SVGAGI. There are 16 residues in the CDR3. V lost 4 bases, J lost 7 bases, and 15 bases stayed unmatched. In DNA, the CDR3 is TGTGCCAGCAGTTCCCAAATGTATCAGGGGGCGCGGGAGCAGTACTTC. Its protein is CASSSQMYQGAREQYF.

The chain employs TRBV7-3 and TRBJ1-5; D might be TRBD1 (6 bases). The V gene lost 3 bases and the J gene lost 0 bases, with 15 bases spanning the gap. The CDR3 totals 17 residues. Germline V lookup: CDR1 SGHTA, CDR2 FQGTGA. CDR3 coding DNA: TGTGCCAGCAGCTTCCGCCAGGGACAAAATAGCAATCAGCCCCAGCATTTT. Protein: CASSFRQGQNSNQPQHF.

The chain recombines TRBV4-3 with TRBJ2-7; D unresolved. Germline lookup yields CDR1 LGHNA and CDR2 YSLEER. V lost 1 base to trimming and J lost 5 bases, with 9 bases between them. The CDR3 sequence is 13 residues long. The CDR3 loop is CASSQGSLDEQYF. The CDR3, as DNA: TGCGCCAGCAGCCAAGGAAGTTTAGACGAGCAGTACTTC.

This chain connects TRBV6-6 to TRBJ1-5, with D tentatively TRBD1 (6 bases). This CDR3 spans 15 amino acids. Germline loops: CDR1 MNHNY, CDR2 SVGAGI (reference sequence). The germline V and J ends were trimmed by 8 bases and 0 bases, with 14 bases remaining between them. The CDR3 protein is CASLPGVYSNQPQHF. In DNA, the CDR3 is TGTGCCAGCCTTCCAGGGGTCTATAGCAATCAGCCCCAGCATTTT.

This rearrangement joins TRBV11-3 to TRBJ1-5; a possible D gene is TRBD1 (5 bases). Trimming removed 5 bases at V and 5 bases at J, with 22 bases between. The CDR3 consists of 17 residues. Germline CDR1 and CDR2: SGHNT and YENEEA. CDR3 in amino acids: CASSQRGAGLDDQPQHF. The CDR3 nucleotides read TGTGCCAGCAGCCAAAGGGGAGCAGGGCTAGATGATCAGCCCCAGCATTTT.

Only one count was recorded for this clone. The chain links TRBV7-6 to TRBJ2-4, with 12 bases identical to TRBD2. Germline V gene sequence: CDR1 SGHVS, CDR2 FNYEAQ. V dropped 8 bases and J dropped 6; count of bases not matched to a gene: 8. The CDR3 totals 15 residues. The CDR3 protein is CASGPLAGGSNIQYF. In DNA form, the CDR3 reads TGTGCCAGCGGCCCCCTAGCGGGGGGGTCAAACATTCAGTACTTC.

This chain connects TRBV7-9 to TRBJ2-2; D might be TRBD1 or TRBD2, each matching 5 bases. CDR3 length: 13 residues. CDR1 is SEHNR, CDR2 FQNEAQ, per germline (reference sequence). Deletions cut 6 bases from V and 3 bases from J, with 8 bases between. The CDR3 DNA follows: TGTGCCAGCAGTGTGGGGGACACCGGGGAGCTGTTTTTT. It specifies CASSVGDTGELFF.

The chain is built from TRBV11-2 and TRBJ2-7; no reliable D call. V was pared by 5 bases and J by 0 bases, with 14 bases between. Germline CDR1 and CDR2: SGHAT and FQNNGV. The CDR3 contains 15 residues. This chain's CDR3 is CASSPGSQSSYEQYF. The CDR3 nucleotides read TGTGCCAGCAGCCCTGGAAGCCAAAGCTCCTACGAGCAGTACTTC.

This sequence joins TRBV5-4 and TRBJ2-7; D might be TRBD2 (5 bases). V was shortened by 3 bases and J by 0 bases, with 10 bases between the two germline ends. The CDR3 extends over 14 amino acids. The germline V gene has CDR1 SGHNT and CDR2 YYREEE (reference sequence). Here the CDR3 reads CASSSTGSSYEQYF. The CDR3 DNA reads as TGTGCCAGCAGCTCCACGGGATCCTCCTACGAGCAGTACTTC.

The CDR3 reads CASSLDGESYEQYF. CDR3 nucleotides: TGTGCCAGCAGCTTAGACGGGGAGTCCTACGAGCAGTACTTC. The V call is TRBV7-3, the J call TRBJ2-7, with a tentative D call TRBD2 (5 bases). There are 14 residues in the CDR3. Germline V CDR1 and CDR2: SGHTA, FQGTGA. V shed 2 bases and J shed 1 base, with 9 bases lying between them.

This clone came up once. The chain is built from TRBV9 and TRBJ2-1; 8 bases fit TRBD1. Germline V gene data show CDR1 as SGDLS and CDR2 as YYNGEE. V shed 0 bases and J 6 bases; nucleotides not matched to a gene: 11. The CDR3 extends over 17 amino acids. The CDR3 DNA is TGTGCCAGCAGCGTAGGGTGGGCAGGGGGCGCTCGCAATGAGCAGTTCTTC. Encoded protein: CASSVGWAGGARNEQFF.

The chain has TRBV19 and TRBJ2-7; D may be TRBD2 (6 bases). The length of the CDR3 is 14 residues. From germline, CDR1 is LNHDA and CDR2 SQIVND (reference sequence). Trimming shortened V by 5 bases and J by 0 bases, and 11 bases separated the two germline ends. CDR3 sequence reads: CASSAGSPSYEQYF. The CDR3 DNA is TGTGCCAGTAGTGCCGGGAGTCCCTCCTACGAGCAGTACTTC.

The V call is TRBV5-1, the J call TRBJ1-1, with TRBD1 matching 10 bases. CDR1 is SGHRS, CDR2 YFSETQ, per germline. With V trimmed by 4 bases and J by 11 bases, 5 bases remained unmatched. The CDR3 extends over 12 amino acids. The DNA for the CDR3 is TGCGCCAGCAGCCAAGGACAGGGGGATGCTTTCTTT. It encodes CASSQGQGDAFF. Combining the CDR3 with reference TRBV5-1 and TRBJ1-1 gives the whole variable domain KAGVTQTPRYLIKTRGQQVTLSCSPISGHRSVSWYQQTPGQGLQFLFEYFSETQRNKGNFPGRFSGRQFSNSRSEMNVSTLELGDSALYLCASSQGQGDAFFGQGTRLTVV.

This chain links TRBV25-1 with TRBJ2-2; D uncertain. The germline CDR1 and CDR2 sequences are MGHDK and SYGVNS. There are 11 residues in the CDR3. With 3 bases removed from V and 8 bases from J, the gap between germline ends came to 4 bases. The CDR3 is CASSDIGELFF. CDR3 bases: TGTGCCAGCAGTGATATAGGGGAGCTGTTTTTT.

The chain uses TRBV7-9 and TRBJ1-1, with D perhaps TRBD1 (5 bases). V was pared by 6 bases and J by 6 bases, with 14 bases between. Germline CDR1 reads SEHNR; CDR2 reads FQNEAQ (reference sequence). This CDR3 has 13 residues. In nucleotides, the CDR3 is TGTGCCAGCAGATCAGGGTTTTTGGCTGAAGCTTTCTTT. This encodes CASRSGFLAEAFF.

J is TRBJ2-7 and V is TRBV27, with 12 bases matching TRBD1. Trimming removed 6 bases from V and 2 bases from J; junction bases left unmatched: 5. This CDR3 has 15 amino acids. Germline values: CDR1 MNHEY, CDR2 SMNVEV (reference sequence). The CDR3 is CASSNRDRGPYEQYF. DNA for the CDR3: TGTGCCAGCAGCAACCGGGACAGGGGGCCCTACGAGCAGTACTTC.